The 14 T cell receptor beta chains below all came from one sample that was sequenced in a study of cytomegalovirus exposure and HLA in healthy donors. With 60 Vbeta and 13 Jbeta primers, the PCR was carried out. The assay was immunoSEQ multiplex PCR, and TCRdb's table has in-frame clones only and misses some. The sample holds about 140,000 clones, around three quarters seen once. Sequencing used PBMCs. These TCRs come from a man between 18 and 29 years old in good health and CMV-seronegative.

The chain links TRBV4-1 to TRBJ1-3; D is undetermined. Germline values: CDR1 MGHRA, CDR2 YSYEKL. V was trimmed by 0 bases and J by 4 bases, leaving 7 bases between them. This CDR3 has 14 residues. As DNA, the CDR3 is TGCGCCAGCAGCCAAGATTTCGGGGGAAACACCATATATTTT. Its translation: CASSQDFGGNTIYF.

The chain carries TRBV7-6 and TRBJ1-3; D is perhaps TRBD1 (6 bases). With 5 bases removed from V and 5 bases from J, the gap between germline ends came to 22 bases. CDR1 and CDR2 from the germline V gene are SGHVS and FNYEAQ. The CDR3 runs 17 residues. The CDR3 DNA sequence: TGTGCCAGCAGCGCCCAGGCGGGGGGCGCGGCTAGAAACACCATATATTTT. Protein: CASSAQAGGAARNTIYF.

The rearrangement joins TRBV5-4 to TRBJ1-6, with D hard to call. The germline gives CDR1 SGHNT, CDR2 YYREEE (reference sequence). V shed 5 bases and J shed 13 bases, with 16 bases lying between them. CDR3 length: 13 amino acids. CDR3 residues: CASSRSPSSPLHF. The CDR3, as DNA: TGTGCCAGCAGTCGTAGCCCGAGTTCGCCCCTCCACTTT.

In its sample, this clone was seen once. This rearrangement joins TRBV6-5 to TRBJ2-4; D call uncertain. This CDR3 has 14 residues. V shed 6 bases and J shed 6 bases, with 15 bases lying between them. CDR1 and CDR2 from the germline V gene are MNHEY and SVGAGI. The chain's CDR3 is CASSPYTSRNIQYF. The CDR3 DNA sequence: TGTGCCAGCAGCCCTTACACCAGTCGAAACATTCAGTACTTC.

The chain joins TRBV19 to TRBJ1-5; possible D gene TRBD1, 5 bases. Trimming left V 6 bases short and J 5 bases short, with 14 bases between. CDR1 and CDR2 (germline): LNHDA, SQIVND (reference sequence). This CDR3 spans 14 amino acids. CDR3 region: CASRLREPYQPQHF. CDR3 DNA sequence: TGTGCCAGTAGGCTCAGGGAACCCTATCAGCCCCAGCATTTT.

This CDR3 is CASSLKWGGSTEAFF. The DNA for the CDR3 is TGTGCCAGCAGCTTAAAGTGGGGCGGGAGCACTGAAGCTTTCTTT. The V gene is TRBV7-2, the J gene TRBJ1-1, with D perhaps matching TRBD1 (5 bases). The CDR3 runs to 15 residues. V was shortened by 2 bases and J by 4 bases, with 14 bases between the two germline ends. Germline V CDR1 and CDR2: SGHTA, FQGNSA.

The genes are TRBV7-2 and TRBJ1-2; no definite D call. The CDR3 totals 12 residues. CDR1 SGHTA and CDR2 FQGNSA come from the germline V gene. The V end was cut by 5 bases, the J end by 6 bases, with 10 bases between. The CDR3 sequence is CASSRSSDGYTF. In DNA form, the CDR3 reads TGTGCCAGCAGCCGTTCGTCGGATGGCTACACCTTC.

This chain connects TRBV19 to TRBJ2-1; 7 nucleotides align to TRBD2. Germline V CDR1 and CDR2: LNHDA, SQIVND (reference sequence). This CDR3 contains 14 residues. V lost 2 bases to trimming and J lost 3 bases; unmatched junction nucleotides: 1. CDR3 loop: CASSISGDYNEQFF. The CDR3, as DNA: TGTGCCAGTAGTATAAGCGGGGACTACAATGAGCAGTTCTTC.

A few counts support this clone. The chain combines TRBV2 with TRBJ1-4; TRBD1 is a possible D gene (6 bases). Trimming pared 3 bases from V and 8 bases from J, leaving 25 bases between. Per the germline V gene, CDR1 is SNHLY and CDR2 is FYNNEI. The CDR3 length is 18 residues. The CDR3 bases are TGTGCCAGCAGTGAGTCGACAGGCCGAATCGACACCAGAGAAAAACTGTTTTTT. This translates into CASSESTGRIDTREKLFF.

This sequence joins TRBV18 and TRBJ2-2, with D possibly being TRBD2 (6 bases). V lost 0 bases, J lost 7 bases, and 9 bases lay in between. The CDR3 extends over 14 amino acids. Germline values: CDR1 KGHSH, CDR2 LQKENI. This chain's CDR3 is CASSPPGGYGELFF. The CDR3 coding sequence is TGTGCCAGCTCACCACCGGGGGGTTACGGGGAGCTGTTTTTT.

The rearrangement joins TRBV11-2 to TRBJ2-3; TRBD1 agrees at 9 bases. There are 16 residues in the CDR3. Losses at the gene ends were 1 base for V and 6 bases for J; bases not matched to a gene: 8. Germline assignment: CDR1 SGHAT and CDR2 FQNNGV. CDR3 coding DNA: TGTGCCAGCAGCTTAGGCACGGGACAGGGTTCCGATACGCAGTATTTT. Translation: CASSLGTGQGSDTQYF. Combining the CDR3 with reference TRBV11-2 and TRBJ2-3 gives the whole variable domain EAGVAQSPRYKIIEKRQSVAFWCNPISGHATLYWYQQILGQGPKLLIQFQNNGVVDDSQLPKDRFSAERLKGVDSTLKIQPAKLEDSAVYLCASSLGTGQGSDTQYFGPGTRLTVL.

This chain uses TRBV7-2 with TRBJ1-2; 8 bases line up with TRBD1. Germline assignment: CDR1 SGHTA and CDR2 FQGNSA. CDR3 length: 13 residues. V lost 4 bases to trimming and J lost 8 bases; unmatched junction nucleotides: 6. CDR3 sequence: CASSSRTGRGYTF. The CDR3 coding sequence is TGTGCCAGCAGCTCCCGGACAGGGCGAGGCTACACCTTC.

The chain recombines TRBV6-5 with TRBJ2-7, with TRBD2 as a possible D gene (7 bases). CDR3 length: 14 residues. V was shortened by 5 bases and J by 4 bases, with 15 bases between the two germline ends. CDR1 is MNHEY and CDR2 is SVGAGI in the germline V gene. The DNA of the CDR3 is TGTGCCAGCAGTCCCAGGGGAGGGATTTACGAGCAGTACTTC. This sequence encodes CASSPRGGIYEQYF.

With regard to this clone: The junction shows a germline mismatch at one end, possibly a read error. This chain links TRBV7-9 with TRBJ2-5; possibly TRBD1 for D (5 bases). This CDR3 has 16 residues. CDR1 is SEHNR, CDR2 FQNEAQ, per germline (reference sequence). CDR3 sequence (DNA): TGTTCCAGCAGCTTTATCCCCTCCCGACAGCAAGAGACCCAGTACTTC. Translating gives CSSSFIPSRQQETQYF. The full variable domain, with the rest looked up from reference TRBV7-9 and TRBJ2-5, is DTGVSQNPRHKITKRGQNVTFRCDPISEHNRLYWYRQTLGQGPEFLTYFQNEAQLEKSRLLSDRFSAERPKGSFSTLEIQRTEQGDSAMYLCSSSFIPSRQQETQYFGPGTRLLVL.